A single T cell receptor (beta chain) is shown here with its context. No antigen is known for it. The record originates from a study of tumor and adjacent non-tumor tissue in lung cancer. In the study overall: Aged about 31 to 85 years, patients included roughly eleven men and 5 women with stage I to III disease. Some 3.9 million productive TCRbeta reads were obtained per sample on average. Study-wide findings and caveats: Tumor tissue had significantly higher TCR diversity than normal lung.

Three rounds of nested PCR, following a modified ARM-PCR protocol, produced the TCRbeta library. TCRdb independently ran MiXCR on the multiplex PCR reads; one entry per CDR3 protein. Of around 200,000 distinct CDR3 sequences detected, approximately 74% appear once; the ten largest clones hold roughly a quarter. No cell sorting was done before RNA was extracted from the tissue. Donors were chemotherapy-naive, newly diagnosed lung cancer surgical patients in China, August–late 2014. The sequencing sample was made of lung tumor tissue. The source is a man aged 55 to 69 with non-small cell lung cancer.

The CDR3 region is CALSGMLDTGELFF. The CDR3 bases are TGTGCCTTATCAGGGATGTTGGACACCGGGGAGCTGTTTTTT. The rearrangement uses TRBV30 and TRBJ2-2; D might be TRBD1 (5 bases). This CDR3 spans 14 amino acids. The V gene lost 7 bases and the J gene lost 3 bases, with 15 bases spanning the gap. Germline V gene lookup returns CDR1 GTSNPN and CDR2 SVGIG (reference sequence).